Included here is one TCR beta chain sequence, with context. This entry is derived from a study of PD-L1 blockade in urothelial cancer. Study at large: Samples of blood were analyzed 3 weeks (second dose) and 6 weeks after treatment start. There were a median of about 140,000 T cells in blood samples.

V lost 5 bases to trimming and J lost 0 bases, with 13 bases between them. Germline CDR1 and CDR2: SGHDN and FVKESK. The CDR3 spans 15 residues. This table comes from immunoSEQ multiplex PCR, and its TCRdb copy is limited to in-frame clones, with some not included. Seen here are around 110,000 clones, around 89% observed once, and the top ten hold about 1.8%. Documented time point: peripheral blood 6 weeks after treatment start. The gene calls are TRBV14 and TRBJ1-1; D is possibly TRBD1 (5 bases). Sample: PBMCs, taken around atezolizumab (anti-PD-L1) treatment. The TCR was taken from a man in his sixties with urothelial cancer. CDR3 region: CASSWGGYMNTEAFF. CDR3 DNA sequence: TGTGCCAGCAGCTGGGGGGGGTACATGAACACTGAAGCTTTCTTT. The full variable domain, rest sourced from reference TRBV14 and TRBJ1-1, is EAGVTQFPSHSVIEKGQTVTLRCDPISGHDNLYWYRRVMGKEIKFLLHFVKESKQDESGMPNNRFLAERTGGTYSTLKVQPAELEDSGVYFCASSWGGYMNTEAFFGQGTRLTVV.